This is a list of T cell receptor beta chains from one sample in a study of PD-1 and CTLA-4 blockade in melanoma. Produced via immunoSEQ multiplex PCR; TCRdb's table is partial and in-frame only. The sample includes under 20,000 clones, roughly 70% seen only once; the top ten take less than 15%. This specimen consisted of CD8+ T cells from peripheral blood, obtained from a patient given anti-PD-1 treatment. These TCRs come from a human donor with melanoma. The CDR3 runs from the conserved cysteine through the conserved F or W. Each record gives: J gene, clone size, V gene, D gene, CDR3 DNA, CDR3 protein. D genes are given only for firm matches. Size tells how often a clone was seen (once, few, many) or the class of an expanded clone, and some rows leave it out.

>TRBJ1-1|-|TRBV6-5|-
TGTGCCAGCAGTTACCGGGAGGCCTCCATGAACACTGAAGCTTTCTTT
CASSYREASMNTEAFF
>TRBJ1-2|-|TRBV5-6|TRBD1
TGTGCCAGCAGGGAAGGACAGGCCCTCTTCTATGGCTACACCTTC
CASREGQALFYGYTF
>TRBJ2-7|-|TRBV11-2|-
TGTGCCAGCAGCTTTACAGGGTACGAGCAGTACTTC
CASSFTGYEQYF
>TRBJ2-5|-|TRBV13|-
TGTGCCAGCAGCCTCCGGGAATCCCAAGAGACCCAGTACTTC
CASSLRESQETQYF
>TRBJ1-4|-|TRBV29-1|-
TGCAGCGTTGAAAAGGTCTCTGGTGGTGAAAAACTGTTTTTT
CSVEKVSGGEKLFF
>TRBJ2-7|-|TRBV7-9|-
TGTGCCAGCAGCTTAGGGGGGACCGCAAGTGGTCTCTACGAGCAGTACTTC
CASSLGGTASGLYEQYF
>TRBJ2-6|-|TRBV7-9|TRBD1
TGTGCCAGCAGCCATACGACAGGGGACCGCTCTGGGGCCAACGTCCTGACTTTC
CASSHTTGDRSGANVLTF
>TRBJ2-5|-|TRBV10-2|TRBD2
TGCGCCACTTTCGGGGCGGGGGACCCCATGGAGACCCAGTACTTC
CATFGAGDPMETQYF
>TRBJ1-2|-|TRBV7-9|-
TGTGCCAGCAGCATTAGCCAGGGCAGGGGCTACACCTTC
CASSISQGRGYTF
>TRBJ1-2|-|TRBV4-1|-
TGCGCCAGCAGCCAAGACCGGGATTTGGGTGGCTACACCTTC
CASSQDRDLGGYTF
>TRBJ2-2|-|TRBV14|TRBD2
TGTGCCAGCAGCCGACCGGGACTAGCGGGAGCCGGGGAGCTGTTTTTT
CASSRPGLAGAGELFF
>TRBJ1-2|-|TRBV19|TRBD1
TGTGCCAGTAGTATAATGACAGGGTTCGGTGGCTACACCTTC
CASSIMTGFGGYTF
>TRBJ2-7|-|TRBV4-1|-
TGCGCCAGCAGCCAAGGCGCGTCCTACGAGCAGTACTTC
CASSQGASYEQYF
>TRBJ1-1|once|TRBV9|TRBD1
TGTGCCAGCAGCCCTTGGGGGACAGGGGGCACTGAAGCTTTCTTT
CASSPWGTGGTEAFF
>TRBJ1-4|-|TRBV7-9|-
TGTGCCAGCAGCTTGGAACCAGGGCAAGAAAAACTGTTTTTT
CASSLEPGQEKLFF
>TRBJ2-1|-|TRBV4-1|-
TGCGCCAGCAGCCCTCACCCCAGCGGGTCCTACAATGAGCAGTTCTTC
CASSPHPSGSYNEQFF
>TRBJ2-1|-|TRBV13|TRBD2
TGTGCCAGCAGCTTAGGTCTAGGGACTACCTCGGTCAATGAGCAGTTCTTC
CASSLGLGTTSVNEQFF
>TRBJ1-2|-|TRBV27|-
TGTGCCAGCAGTTCTTCTGACGGAAATGGTATATATGGCTACACCTTC
CASSSSDGNGIYGYTF
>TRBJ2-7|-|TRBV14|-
TGTGCCAGCAGCCAAGGTAGTCGACAGGCGGACTACGAGCAGTACTTC
CASSQGSRQADYEQYF
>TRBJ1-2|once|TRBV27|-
TGTGCCACACTCGGAGTTTATGGCTACACCTTC
CATLGVYGYTF
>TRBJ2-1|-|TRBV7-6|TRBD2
TGTGCCAGCAGCTCGACTAGCGGGAGCCTGTACAATGAGCAGTTCTTC
CASSSTSGSLYNEQFF
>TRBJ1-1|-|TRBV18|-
TGTGCCAGCTCACCGACTGCCACTGAAGCTTTCTTT
CASSPTATEAFF
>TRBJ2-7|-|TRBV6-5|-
TGTGCCAGCAGTTACTCTGGTAGTCGTTACGAGCAGTACTTC
CASSYSGSRYEQYF
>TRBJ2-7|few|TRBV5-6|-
TGTGCCAGCAGCCAGATCCCAGTCGACGAGCAGTACTTC
CASSQIPVDEQYF
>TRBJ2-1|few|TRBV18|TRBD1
TGTGCCAGCTCATCCCGGGACAGGGTATACAATGAGCAGTTCTTC
CASSSRDRVYNEQFF
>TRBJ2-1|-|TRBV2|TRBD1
TGTGCCAGCCGATGGACAGGGTCCGGCAATGAGCAGTTCTTC
CASRWTGSGNEQFF
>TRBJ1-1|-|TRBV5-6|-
TGTGCTGGCCAAGCGGGGTTCAACACTGAAGCTTTCTTT
CAGQAGFNTEAFF
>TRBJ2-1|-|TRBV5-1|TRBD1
TGCGCCAGCAGCCCCCCAGGGGGAGTAACCTACAATGAGCAGTTCTTC
CASSPPGGVTYNEQFF
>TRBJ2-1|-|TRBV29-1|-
TGCAGCGTGTCGGACATCCCCTCCTACAATGAGCAGTTCTTC
CSVSDIPSYNEQFF
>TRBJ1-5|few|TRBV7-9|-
TGTGCCAGCAGCTCAGGAGCGAATCAGCCCCAGCATTTT
CASSSGANQPQHF
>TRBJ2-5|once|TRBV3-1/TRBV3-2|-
TGTGCCAGCAGCCAAGCCCTAGCCAGGTACCAAGAGACCCAGTACTTC
CASSQALARYQETQYF